These 10 T cell receptor beta chains were all obtained from the same sample, sequenced in a study of neurological immune-mediated disorders. TCRdb analysed the 5' RACE reads with MiXCR anew, one entry per CDR3 protein. The data contain about 31,000 distinct CDR3 sequences, about 14% of them singletons. Time point of the sample: technical triplicate 2. Sequencing was done on a sample of CD4+ T cells from blood. Receptors were obtained from a female donor with HTLV-1-associated myelopathy (HAM/TSP).

This clonotype has at least ten counts. The V call is TRBV24-1, the J call TRBJ2-3, with D unresolved. Trimming took off 1 base at V and 0 bases at J, with 10 bases between the two ends. Germline V lookup: CDR1 KGHDR, CDR2 SFDVKD. The CDR3 is made up of 16 amino acids. In DNA, the CDR3 is TGTGCCACCAGTGATTTCGCCGCTGACAGCACAGATACGCAGTATTTT. This gives the protein CATSDFAADSTDTQYF.

This clonotype showed up many times. This rearrangement joins TRBV5-1 to TRBJ1-3, with TRBD1 as a possible D gene (6 bases). The germline V gene encodes CDR1 SGHRS and CDR2 YFSETQ. V lost 0 bases and J 4 bases, leaving 8 bases between the germline ends. The CDR3 length is 14 residues. Written as DNA, the CDR3 is TGCGCCAGCAGCTTGGACAGGGAGGGAAACACCATATATTTT. Translated, it gives CASSLDREGNTIYF.

The chain's CDR3 is CASRYTTPGTGTYEQYF. CDR3 DNA: TGCGCCAGCCGGTACACGACTCCCGGGACAGGGACCTACGAGCAGTACTTC. This sequence joins TRBV5-1 and TRBJ2-7, with TRBD1 matching over 9 bases. Per germline, CDR1 SGHRS and CDR2 YFSETQ. The V gene end was trimmed by 7 bases and the J gene end by 2 bases; junction bases not matched to a gene: 16. The length of the CDR3 is 17 residues.

This clonotype was picked up many times. This chain connects TRBV5-1 to TRBJ2-1, with D perhaps matching TRBD1 (5 bases). V was pared by 1 base and J by 7 bases, with 15 bases between. Per germline, CDR1 SGHRS and CDR2 YFSETQ. CDR3 length: 15 residues. Here the CDR3 DNA reads TGCGCCAGCAGCTTGACGGCAAACAGGAATAATGAGCAGTTCTTC. Protein product: CASSLTANRNNEQFF.

The sample holds many counts of this clonotype. This chain connects TRBV3-1 to TRBJ1-2; TRBD1 matches 7 bases. CDR1 is LGHDT, CDR2 YNNKEL, per germline (reference sequence). The V and J ends lost 0 bases and 4 bases, in that order; junction bases with no gene match: 2. The CDR3 extends over 14 amino acids. The CDR3 DNA follows: TGTGCCAGCAGCCAAGAAGGGGGCAGCTATGGCTACACCTTC. Translation: CASSQEGGSYGYTF.

The sample holds many counts of this clonotype. The chain has TRBV27 and TRBJ2-1; 12 nucleotides match TRBD2. The germline CDR1 and CDR2 sequences are MNHEY and SMNVEV (reference sequence). This CDR3 comprises 14 residues. V shed 6 bases and J 6 bases; nucleotides not matched to a gene: 3. The CDR3 reads CASSGLAGFNEQFF. The CDR3 bases are TGTGCCAGCAGCGGACTAGCGGGATTCAATGAGCAGTTCTTC.

This clonotype was counted many times. V gene TRBV27 combines with J gene TRBJ2-7, with 7 bases matching TRBD1. Germline CDR1 MNHEY, CDR2 SMNVEV (reference sequence). The junction had 4 bases not matched to a gene; V was cut back by 0 bases and J by 5 bases. The CDR3 has 14 residues. DNA for the CDR3: TGTGCCAGCAGTTTATCAGGGGGCTGGAACGAGCAGTACTTC. Translating gives CASSLSGGWNEQYF.

In its sample, this clonotype was seen once. The rearrangement uses TRBV5-1 and TRBJ1-1; TRBD1 agrees at 7 bases. V was clipped by 3 bases and J by 3 bases; unmatched bases: 8. The length of the CDR3 is 15 residues. Germline loops: CDR1 SGHRS, CDR2 YFSETQ. The DNA of the CDR3 is TGCGCCAGCAGCTGGTTTCAGGGGGGAGACACTGAAGCTTTCTTT. Translation gives CASSWFQGGDTEAFF. Filled out from reference TRBV5-1 and TRBJ1-1, the complete variable domain reads KAGVTQTPRYLIKTRGQQVTLSCSPISGHRSVSWYQQTPGQGLQFLFEYFSETQRNKGNFPGRFSGRQFSNSRSEMNVSTLELGDSALYLCASSWFQGGDTEAFFGQGTRLTVV.

The chain is built from TRBV6-1 and TRBJ1-6; 10 bases are shared with TRBD1. The CDR3 length is 16 residues. CDR1 is MNHNS, CDR2 SASEGT, per germline. With 5 bases clipped from V and 8 bases from J, the junction kept 9 bases outside the gene matches. The CDR3 region is CASSRTPGTGDSPLHF. CDR3 bases: TGTGCCAGCAGTCGTACCCCCGGGACAGGGGATTCACCCCTCCACTTT.

This clonotype was seen at least ten times. The chain couples TRBV20-1 to TRBJ2-3; 7 nucleotides agree with TRBD2. The germline gives CDR1 DFQATT, CDR2 SNEGSKA (reference sequence). The CDR3 covers 16 residues. V was pared by 0 bases and J by 4 bases, with 10 bases of the junction left unmatched. The CDR3 sequence: CSARDPVAGEADTQYF. The CDR3 DNA follows: TGCAGTGCTAGAGATCCGGTCGCGGGAGAGGCAGATACGCAGTATTTT.